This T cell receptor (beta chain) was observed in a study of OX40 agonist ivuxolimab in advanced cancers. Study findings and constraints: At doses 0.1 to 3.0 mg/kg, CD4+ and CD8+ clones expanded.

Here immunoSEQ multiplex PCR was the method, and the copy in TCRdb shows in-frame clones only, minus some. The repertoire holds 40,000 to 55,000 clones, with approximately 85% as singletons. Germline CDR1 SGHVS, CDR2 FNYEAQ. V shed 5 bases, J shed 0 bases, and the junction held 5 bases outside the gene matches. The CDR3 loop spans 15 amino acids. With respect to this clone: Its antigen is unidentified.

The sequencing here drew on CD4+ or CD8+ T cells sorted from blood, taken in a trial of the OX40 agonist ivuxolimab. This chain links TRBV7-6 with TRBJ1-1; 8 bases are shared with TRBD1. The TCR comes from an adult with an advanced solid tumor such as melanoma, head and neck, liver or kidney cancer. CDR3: CASSRGQGMNTEAFF. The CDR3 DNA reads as TGTGCCAGCAGCCGAGGACAGGGAATGAACACTGAAGCTTTCTTT. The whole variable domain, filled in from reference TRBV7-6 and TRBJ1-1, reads GAGVSQSPRYKVTKRGQDVALRCDPISGHVSLYWYRQALGQGPEFLTYFNYEAQQDKSGLPNDRFSAERPEGSISTLTIQRTEQRDSAMYRCASSRGQGMNTEAFFGQGTRLTVV.